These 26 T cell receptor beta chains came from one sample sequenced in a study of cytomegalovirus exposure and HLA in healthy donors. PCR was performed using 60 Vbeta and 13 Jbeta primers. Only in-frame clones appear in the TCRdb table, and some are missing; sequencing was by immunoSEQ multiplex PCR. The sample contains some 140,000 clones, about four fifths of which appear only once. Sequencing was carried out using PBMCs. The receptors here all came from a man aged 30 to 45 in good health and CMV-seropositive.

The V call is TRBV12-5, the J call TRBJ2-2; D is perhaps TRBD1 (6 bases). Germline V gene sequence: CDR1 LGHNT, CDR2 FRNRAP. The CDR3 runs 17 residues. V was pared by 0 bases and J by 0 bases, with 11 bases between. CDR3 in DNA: TGTGCTAGTGGTTTGGTTATACGGACAGCGAACACCGGGGAGCTGTTTTTT. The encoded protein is CASGLVIRTANTGELFF.

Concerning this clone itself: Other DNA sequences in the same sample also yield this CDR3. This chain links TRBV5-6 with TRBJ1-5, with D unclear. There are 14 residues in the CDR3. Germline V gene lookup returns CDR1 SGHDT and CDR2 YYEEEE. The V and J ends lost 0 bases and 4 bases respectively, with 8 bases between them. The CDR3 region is CASSLGSGNQPQHF. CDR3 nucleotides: TGTGCCAGCAGCTTGGGGAGTGGGAATCAGCCCCAGCATTTT. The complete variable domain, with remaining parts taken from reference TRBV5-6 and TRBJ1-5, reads DAGVTQSPTHLIKTRGQQVTLRCSPKSGHDTVSWYQQALGQGPQFIFQYYEEEERQRGNFPDRFSGHQFPNYSSELNVNALLLGDSALYLCASSLGSGNQPQHFGDGTRLSIL.

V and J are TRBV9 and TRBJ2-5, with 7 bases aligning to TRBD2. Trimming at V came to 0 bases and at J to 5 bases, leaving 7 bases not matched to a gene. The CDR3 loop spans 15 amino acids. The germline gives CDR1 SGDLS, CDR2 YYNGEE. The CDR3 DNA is TGTGCCAGCAGCGTAGGGGGTTGGGGGGGGGAGACCCAGTACTTC. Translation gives CASSVGGWGGETQYF.

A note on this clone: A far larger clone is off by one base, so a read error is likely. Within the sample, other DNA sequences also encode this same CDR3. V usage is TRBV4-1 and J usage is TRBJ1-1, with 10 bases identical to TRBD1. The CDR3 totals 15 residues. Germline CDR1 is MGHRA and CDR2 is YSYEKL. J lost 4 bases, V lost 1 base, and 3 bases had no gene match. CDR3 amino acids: CASSQGTGGSTEAFF. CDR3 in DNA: TGCGCCAGCAGCCAAGGGACAGGGGGTAGCACTGAAGCTTTCTTT.

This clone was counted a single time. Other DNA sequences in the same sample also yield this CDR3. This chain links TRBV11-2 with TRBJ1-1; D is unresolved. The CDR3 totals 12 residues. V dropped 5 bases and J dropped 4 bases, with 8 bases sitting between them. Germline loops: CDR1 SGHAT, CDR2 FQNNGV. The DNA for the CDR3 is TGTGCCAGCAGCCCCGGTGGCACTGAAGCTTTCTTT. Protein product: CASSPGGTEAFF.

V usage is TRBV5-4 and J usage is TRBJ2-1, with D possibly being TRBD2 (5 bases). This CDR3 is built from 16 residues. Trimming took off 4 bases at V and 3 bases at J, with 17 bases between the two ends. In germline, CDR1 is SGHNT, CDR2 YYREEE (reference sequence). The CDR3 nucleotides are TGTGCCAGCAGCCAAATCAAGGTGGGAGACTACAATGAGCAGTTCTTC. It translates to CASSQIKVGDYNEQFF.

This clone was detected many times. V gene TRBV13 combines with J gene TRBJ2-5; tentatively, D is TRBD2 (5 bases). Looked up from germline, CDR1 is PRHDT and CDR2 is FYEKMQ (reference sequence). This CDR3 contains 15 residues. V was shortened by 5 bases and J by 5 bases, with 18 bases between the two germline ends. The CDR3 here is CASSRTEGNTETQYF. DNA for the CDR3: TGTGCCAGCAGCCGTACCGAGGGAAATACGGAGACCCAGTACTTC.

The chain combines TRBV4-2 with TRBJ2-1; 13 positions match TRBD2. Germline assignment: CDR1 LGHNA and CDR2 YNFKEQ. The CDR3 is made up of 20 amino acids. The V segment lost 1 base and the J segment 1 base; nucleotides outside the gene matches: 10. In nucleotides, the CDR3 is TGTGCCAGCAGCCAAGCTAGACCTGGGACTAGCGGGACATCCTACAATGAGCAGTTCTTC. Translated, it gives CASSQARPGTSGTSYNEQFF.

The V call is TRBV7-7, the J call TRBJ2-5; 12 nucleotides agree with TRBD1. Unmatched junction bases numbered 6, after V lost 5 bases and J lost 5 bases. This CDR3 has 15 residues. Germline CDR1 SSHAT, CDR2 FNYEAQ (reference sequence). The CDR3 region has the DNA TGTGCCAGCAGCGCCGGGACAGGGGGCAGGGAGACCCAGTACTTC. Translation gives CASSAGTGGRETQYF.

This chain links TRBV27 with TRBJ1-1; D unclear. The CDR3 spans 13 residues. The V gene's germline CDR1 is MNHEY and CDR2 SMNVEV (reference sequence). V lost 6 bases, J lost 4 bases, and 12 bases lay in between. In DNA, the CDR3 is TGTGCCAGCAGGACCCGGGTTGGCACTGAAGCTTTCTTT. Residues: CASRTRVGTEAFF.

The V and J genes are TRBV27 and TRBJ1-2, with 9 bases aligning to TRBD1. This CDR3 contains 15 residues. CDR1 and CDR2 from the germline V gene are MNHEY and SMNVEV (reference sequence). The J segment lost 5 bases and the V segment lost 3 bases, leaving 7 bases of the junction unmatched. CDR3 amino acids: CASSLGTGRKYGYTF. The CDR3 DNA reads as TGTGCCAGCAGTTTGGGGACAGGGAGGAAGTATGGCTACACCTTC.

CDR3 bases: TGTGCCAGCAGCTTTGTTCCTAACGACAGGTACACTGAAGCTTTCTTT. Its translation: CASSFVPNDRYTEAFF. This chain joins TRBV5-6 and TRBJ1-1, with D maybe TRBD1 (6 bases). CDR3 size: 16 residues. The V gene lost 2 bases and the J gene lost 3 bases, with 17 bases spanning the gap. Germline V gene data show CDR1 as SGHDT and CDR2 as YYEEEE.

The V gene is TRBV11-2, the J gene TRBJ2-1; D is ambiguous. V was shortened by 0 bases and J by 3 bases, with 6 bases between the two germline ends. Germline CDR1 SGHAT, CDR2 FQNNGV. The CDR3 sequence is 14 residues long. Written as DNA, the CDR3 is TGTGCCAGCAGCTTAGACTCGTACTACAATGAGCAGTTCTTC. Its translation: CASSLDSYYNEQFF. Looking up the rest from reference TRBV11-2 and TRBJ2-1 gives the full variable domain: EAGVAQSPRYKIIEKRQSVAFWCNPISGHATLYWYQQILGQGPKLLIQFQNNGVVDDSQLPKDRFSAERLKGVDSTLKIQPAKLEDSAVYLCASSLDSYYNEQFFGPGTRLTVL.

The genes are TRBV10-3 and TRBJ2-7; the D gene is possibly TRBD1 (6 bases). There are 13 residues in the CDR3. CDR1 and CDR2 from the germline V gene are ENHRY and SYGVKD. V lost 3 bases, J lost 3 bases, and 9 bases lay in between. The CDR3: CAISDRGVYEQYF. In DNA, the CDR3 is TGTGCCATCAGTGACAGGGGCGTCTACGAGCAGTACTTC.

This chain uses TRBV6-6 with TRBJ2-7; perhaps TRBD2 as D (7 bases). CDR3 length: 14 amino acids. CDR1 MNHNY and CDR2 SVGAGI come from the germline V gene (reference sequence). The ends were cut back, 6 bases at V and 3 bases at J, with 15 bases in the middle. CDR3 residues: CASRSQGGGYEQYF. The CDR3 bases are TGTGCCAGCAGGTCACAGGGCGGGGGCTACGAGCAGTACTTC.

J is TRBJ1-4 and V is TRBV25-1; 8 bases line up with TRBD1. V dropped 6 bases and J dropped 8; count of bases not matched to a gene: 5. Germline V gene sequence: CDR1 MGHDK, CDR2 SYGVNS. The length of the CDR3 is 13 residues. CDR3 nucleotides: TGTGCCAGCAGCGGACAGGGTAGGGAAAAACTGTTTTTT. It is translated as CASSGQGREKLFF.

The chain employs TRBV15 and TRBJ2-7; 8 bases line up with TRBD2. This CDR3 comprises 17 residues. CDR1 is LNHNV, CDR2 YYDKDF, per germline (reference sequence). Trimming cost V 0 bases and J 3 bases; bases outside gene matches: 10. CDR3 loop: CATSRESGLAGDYEQYF. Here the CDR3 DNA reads TGTGCCACCAGCAGAGAATCCGGACTAGCCGGAGACTACGAGCAGTACTTC.

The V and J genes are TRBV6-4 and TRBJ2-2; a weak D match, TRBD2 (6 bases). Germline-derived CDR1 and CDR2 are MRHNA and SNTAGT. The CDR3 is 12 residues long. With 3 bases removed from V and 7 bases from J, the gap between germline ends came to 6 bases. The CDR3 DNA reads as TGTGCCAGCAGTGAGGAGGGCGGGGAGCTGTTTTTT. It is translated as CASSEEGGELFF.

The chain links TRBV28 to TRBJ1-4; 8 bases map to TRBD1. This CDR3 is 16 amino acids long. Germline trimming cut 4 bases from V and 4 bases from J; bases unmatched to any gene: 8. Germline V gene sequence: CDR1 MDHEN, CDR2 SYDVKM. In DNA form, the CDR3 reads TGTGCCAGCAGTTCGGGACAGGCGATAATTAATGAAAAACTGTTTTTT. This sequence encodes CASSSGQAIINEKLFF.

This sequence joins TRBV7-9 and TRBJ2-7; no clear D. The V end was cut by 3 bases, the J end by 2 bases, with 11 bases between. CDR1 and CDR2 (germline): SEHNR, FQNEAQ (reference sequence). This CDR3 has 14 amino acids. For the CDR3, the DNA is TGTGCCAGCAGCTTGATTGCGGAAACCTACGAGCAGTACTTC. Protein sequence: CASSLIAETYEQYF.

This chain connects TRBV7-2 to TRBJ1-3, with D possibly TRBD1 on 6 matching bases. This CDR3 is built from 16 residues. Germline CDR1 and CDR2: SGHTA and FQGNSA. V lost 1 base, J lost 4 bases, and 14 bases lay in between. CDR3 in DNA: TGTGCCAGCAGCTTAGTCGCGCAGGGGCAAGGAAACACCATATATTTT. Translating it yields CASSLVAQGQGNTIYF.

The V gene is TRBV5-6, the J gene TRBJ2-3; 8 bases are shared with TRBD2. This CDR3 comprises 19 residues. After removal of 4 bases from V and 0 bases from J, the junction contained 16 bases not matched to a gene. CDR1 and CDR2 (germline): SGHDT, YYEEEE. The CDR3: CASSRGGWLAGVSTDTQYF. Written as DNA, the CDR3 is TGTGCCAGCAGCCGCGGCGGATGGCTAGCGGGTGTAAGCACAGATACGCAGTATTTT.

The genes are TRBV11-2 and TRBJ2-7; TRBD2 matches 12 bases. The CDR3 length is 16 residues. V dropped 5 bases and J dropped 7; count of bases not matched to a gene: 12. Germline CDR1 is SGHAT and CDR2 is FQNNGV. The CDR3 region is CASSPPASGGAREQYF. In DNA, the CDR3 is TGTGCCAGCAGCCCGCCCGCTAGCGGGGGGGCCCGGGAGCAGTACTTC. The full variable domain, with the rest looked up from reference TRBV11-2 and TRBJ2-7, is EAGVAQSPRYKIIEKRQSVAFWCNPISGHATLYWYQQILGQGPKLLIQFQNNGVVDDSQLPKDRFSAERLKGVDSTLKIQPAKLEDSAVYLCASSPPASGGAREQYFGPGTRLTVT.

The CDR3 loop reads CASSSPEASPNEQFF. The CDR3 DNA follows: TGTGCCAGCAGCTCCCCAGAGGCGAGCCCGAATGAGCAGTTCTTC. The chain is built from TRBV11-1 and TRBJ2-1; D remains ambiguous. V lost 4 bases to trimming and J lost 7 bases, with 17 bases between them. This CDR3 has 15 amino acids. The germline gives CDR1 SGHAT, CDR2 FQDESV (reference sequence).

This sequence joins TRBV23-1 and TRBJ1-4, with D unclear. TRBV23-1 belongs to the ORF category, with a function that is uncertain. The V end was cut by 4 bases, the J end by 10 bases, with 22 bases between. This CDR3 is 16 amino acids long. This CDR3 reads CASSRKGLRGGGKLFF. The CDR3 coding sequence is TGCGCCAGCAGTCGTAAGGGATTACGGGGTGGAGGAAAACTGTTTTTT.

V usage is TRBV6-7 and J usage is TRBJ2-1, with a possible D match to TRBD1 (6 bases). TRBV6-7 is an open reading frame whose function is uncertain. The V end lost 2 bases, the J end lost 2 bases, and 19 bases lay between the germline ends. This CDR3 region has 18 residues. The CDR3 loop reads CASSYGQGPPFPYNEQFF. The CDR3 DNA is TGTGCCAGCAGTTACGGGCAGGGGCCTCCTTTCCCCTACAATGAGCAGTTCTTC.